The 29 T cell receptor beta chains below come from one sample, sequenced in a study of blood T cell repertoires in COVID-19. Libraries were prepared by immunoSEQ multiplex PCR; TCRdb keeps only in-frame clonotypes and omits some of them. Among roughly 45,000 clones, around four fifths were seen once, and the ten largest hold under 7%. Specimen: peripheral blood. The receptors were sampled from a man aged 45-65 years with active COVID-19.

The table lists this clone with a count of one. V usage is TRBV18 and J usage is TRBJ1-1, with 9 bases identical to TRBD1. The CDR3 loop spans 16 amino acids. Germline V lookup: CDR1 KGHSH, CDR2 LQKENI. J was trimmed by 1 base and V by 3 bases; bases with no gene match: 6. CDR3 bases: TGTGCCAGCTCACCCTTCGGGACAGGGACGAACACTGAAGCTTTCTTT. As protein: CASSPFGTGTNTEAFF.

V is TRBV7-8 and J is TRBJ1-5; 7 bases are a match to TRBD1. Germline CDR1 SGHVS, CDR2 FQNEAQ. The CDR3 covers 15 residues. With V trimmed by 5 bases and J by 4 bases, 8 bases remained unmatched. This CDR3 reads CASSRRQGENQPQHF. CDR3 sequence (DNA): TGTGCCAGCAGCCGAAGGCAGGGGGAAAATCAGCCCCAGCATTTT.

The chain employs TRBV6-6 and TRBJ1-1; D unresolved. Trimming took off 5 bases at V and 1 base at J, with 8 bases between the two ends. The CDR3 is made up of 13 amino acids. From germline, CDR1 is MNHNY and CDR2 SVGAGI (reference sequence). CDR3 sequence reads: CASSVQENTEAFF. The CDR3 bases are TGTGCCAGCAGTGTTCAGGAGAACACTGAAGCTTTCTTT.

Judged by abundance, this clone is medium-sized. The chain links TRBV6-2 or TRBV6-3 to TRBJ2-7; TRBD1 matches at 9 bases. Germline V gene data show CDR1 as MNHEY and CDR2 as SVGEGT. The junction had 10 bases not matched to a gene; V was cut back by 5 bases and J by 5 bases. This CDR3 contains 15 residues. The CDR3 reads CASSRTGTGSDEQYF. The DNA for the CDR3 is TGTGCCAGCAGTAGGACCGGGACAGGGTCCGACGAGCAGTACTTC.

V usage is TRBV2 and J usage is TRBJ1-6; 12 nucleotides match TRBD1. CDR1 is SNHLY and CDR2 is FYNNEI in the germline V gene. There are 15 residues in the CDR3. The V segment lost 7 bases and the J segment 8 bases; nucleotides outside the gene matches: 6. The CDR3 nucleotides are TGTGCCAGCACCGGAGGGACAGGGGGCGATTCACCCCTCCACTTT. Protein sequence: CASTGGTGGDSPLHF.

V is TRBV9 and J is TRBJ2-5; 8 bases map to TRBD2. This CDR3 region has 17 residues. Looked up from germline, CDR1 is SGDLS and CDR2 is YYNGEE. V was pared by 3 bases and J by 3 bases, with 13 bases of the junction left unmatched. CDR3 sequence (DNA): TGTGCCAGCAGCGCAGGTCCCCATTTAGCGGGGAAAGAGACCCAGTACTTC. Translating it yields CASSAGPHLAGKETQYF.

The chain combines TRBV7-2 with TRBJ2-2; no definite D call. Germline CDR1 and CDR2: SGHTA and FQGNSA. Trimming removed 5 bases at V and 5 bases at J, with 15 bases between. This CDR3 has 15 amino acids. The CDR3 sequence: CASSPVFSRTGELFF. The CDR3 region has the DNA TGTGCCAGCAGCCCCGTCTTTTCTAGGACCGGGGAGCTGTTTTTT. Combining the CDR3 with reference TRBV7-2 and TRBJ2-2 gives the whole variable domain GAGVSQSPSNKVTEKGKDVELRCDPISGHTALYWYRQSLGQGLEFLIYFQGNSAPDKSGLPSDRFSAERTGGSVSTLTIQRTQQEDSAVYLCASSPVFSRTGELFFGEGSRLTVL.

This clone was detected once. This chain links TRBV5-1 with TRBJ2-1; 9 nucleotides agree with TRBD2. The CDR3 runs 15 residues. V was clipped by 6 bases and J by 7 bases; unmatched bases: 11. Germline CDR1 is SGHRS and CDR2 is YFSETQ. The DNA of the CDR3 is TGCGCCAGCACCCCTAGCGGGGCCGTAGGGAATGAGCAGTTCTTC. As protein: CASTPSGAVGNEQFF.

V gene TRBV7-2 combines with J gene TRBJ2-5, with no clear D. The germline V gene has CDR1 SGHTA and CDR2 FQGNSA. Deletions cut 0 bases from V and 7 bases from J, with 9 bases between. The length of the CDR3 is 13 residues. The CDR3 coding sequence is TGTGCCAGCAGCTTAGCGGGTAGCCCGACCCAGTACTTC. Its protein product is CASSLAGSPTQYF.

The J gene is TRBJ2-2, the V gene TRBV4-1, with unresolved D. Germline V gene data show CDR1 as MGHRA and CDR2 as YSYEKL. Trimming took off 0 bases at V and 8 bases at J, with 13 bases between the two ends. This CDR3 has 15 amino acids. CDR3 DNA: TGCGCCAGCAGCCAAGAGAGGAATAGCTGGGGGGAGCTGTTTTTT. Translated, it gives CASSQERNSWGELFF.

This clone was observed a single time. The chain employs TRBV9 and TRBJ2-7, with 7 bases that match TRBD1. The CDR3 runs to 14 residues. J lost 5 bases, V lost 3 bases, and 8 bases had no gene match. Germline V gene lookup returns CDR1 SGDLS and CDR2 YYNGEE. The CDR3: CASSGGRQGHEQYF. Here the CDR3 DNA reads TGTGCCAGCAGCGGAGGAAGACAGGGCCACGAGCAGTACTTC.

This chain links TRBV7-2 with TRBJ2-7; 7 nucleotides line up with TRBD2. This CDR3 has 15 amino acids. Germline CDR1 and CDR2: SGHTA and FQGNSA. V shed 7 bases and J 3 bases; nucleotides not matched to a gene: 12. CDR3 sequence reads: CASTRHERGNYEQYF. The CDR3 DNA reads as TGTGCCAGCACCCGGCACGAGCGGGGCAACTACGAGCAGTACTTC. Looking up the rest from reference TRBV7-2 and TRBJ2-7 gives the full variable domain: GAGVSQSPSNKVTEKGKDVELRCDPISGHTALYWYRQSLGQGLEFLIYFQGNSAPDKSGLPSDRFSAERTGGSVSTLTIQRTQQEDSAVYLCASTRHERGNYEQYFGPGTRLTVT.

This clone appeared once. The chain joins TRBV5-1 to TRBJ2-1; D perhaps matches TRBD1 (6 bases). The germline V gene has CDR1 SGHRS and CDR2 YFSETQ. With 2 bases removed from V and 4 bases from J, the gap between germline ends came to 10 bases. This CDR3 is built from 14 residues. CDR3 residues: CASSLGGGYNEQFF. As DNA, the CDR3 is TGCGCCAGCAGCTTAGGGGGTGGGTACAATGAGCAGTTCTTC.

The chain links TRBV5-1 to TRBJ1-4; the match to TRBD1 covers 9 bases. Germline-derived CDR1 and CDR2 are SGHRS and YFSETQ. The length of the CDR3 is 17 residues. Trimming at V came to 3 bases and at J to 6 bases, leaving 12 bases not matched to a gene. The CDR3 reads CASSWTTPGQGDEKLFF. As DNA, the CDR3 is TGCGCCAGCAGCTGGACTACACCGGGACAGGGAGATGAAAAACTGTTTTTT.

The chain links TRBV27 to TRBJ2-1; a possible D gene is TRBD1 (7 bases). Germline values: CDR1 MNHEY, CDR2 SMNVEV (reference sequence). The CDR3 spans 17 residues. V was pared by 6 bases and J by 6 bases, with 24 bases between. The CDR3 nucleotides read TGTGCCAGCAGACTAACCAGGGGGGCCTTAGGTTTCAATGAGCAGTTCTTC. This codes for CASRLTRGALGFNEQFF.

This rearrangement joins TRBV5-6 to TRBJ1-5, with 9 positions matching TRBD1. Germline values: CDR1 SGHDT, CDR2 YYEEEE. The CDR3 has 16 residues. Trimming cost V 4 bases and J 2 bases; bases outside gene matches: 7. The CDR3 loop is CASSQRQGGGNQPQHF. The CDR3 DNA reads TGTGCCAGCAGCCAAAGACAGGGGGGAGGCAATCAGCCCCAGCATTTT.

The chain couples TRBV15 to TRBJ2-3; D might be TRBD2 (6 bases). The V and J ends lost 1 base and 1 base respectively, with 9 bases between them. The germline V gene has CDR1 LNHNV and CDR2 YYDKDF (reference sequence). The CDR3 contains 15 residues. CDR3: CATSRGREGTDTQYF. CDR3 nucleotide sequence: TGTGCCACCAGCAGAGGGAGGGAAGGCACAGATACGCAGTATTTT. Based on the CDR3 plus reference TRBV15 and TRBJ2-3, the full variable domain is DAMVIQNPRYQVTQFGKPVTLSCSQTLNHNVMYWYQQKSSQAPKLLFHYYDKDFNNEADTPDNFQSRRPNTSFCFLDIRSPGLGDTAMYLCATSRGREGTDTQYFGPGTRLTVL.

V gene TRBV15 combines with J gene TRBJ1-4; TRBD1 matches at 9 bases. The V gene end was trimmed by 5 bases and the J gene end by 7 bases; junction bases not matched to a gene: 14. Germline loops: CDR1 LNHNV, CDR2 YYDKDF (reference sequence). This CDR3 contains 17 residues. In DNA form, the CDR3 reads TGTGCCACCAGCGGCCGGGACAGGGACTCTTTACGTGAAAAACTGTTTTTT. Protein: CATSGRDRDSLREKLFF.

This sequence joins TRBV19 and TRBJ1-2, with 8 positions matching TRBD1. The CDR3 spans 16 residues. J was trimmed by 5 bases and V by 3 bases; bases with no gene match: 11. Germline values: CDR1 LNHDA, CDR2 SQIVND (reference sequence). The CDR3 region is CASSIRGQSYGYGYTF. CDR3 coding DNA: TGTGCCAGTAGTATCAGGGGGCAGTCTTATGGGTATGGCTACACCTTC.

V is TRBV5-1 and J is TRBJ2-1; TRBD2 matches at 7 bases. Germline V gene sequence: CDR1 SGHRS, CDR2 YFSETQ. V was clipped by 5 bases and J by 5 bases; unmatched bases: 4. The CDR3 loop spans 13 amino acids. Here the CDR3 reads CASSGRGHNEQFF. The CDR3 region has the DNA TGCGCCAGCAGTGGGAGGGGACACAATGAGCAGTTCTTC.

The genes are TRBV4-2 and TRBJ2-7, with D unclear. The germline gives CDR1 LGHNA, CDR2 YNFKEQ. Trimming took 2 bases from V and 6 from J, leaving 14 bases between them. The CDR3 runs to 14 residues. CDR3 in amino acids: CASSQTTRGGEQYF. In DNA, the CDR3 is TGTGCCAGCAGCCAAACCACCCGTGGCGGCGAGCAGTACTTC.

The chain combines TRBV19 with TRBJ2-7; 9 bases are shared with TRBD1. The CDR3 sequence is 14 residues long. Germline-derived CDR1 and CDR2 are LNHDA and SQIVND (reference sequence). Losses at the gene ends were 5 bases for V and 1 base for J; bases not matched to a gene: 3. The CDR3 DNA is TGTGCCAGTAGTTCTGGACAGGGGTCCTACGAGCAGTACTTC. Its protein product is CASSSGQGSYEQYF.

The chain links TRBV3-1 (or the pseudogene TRBV3-2) to TRBJ2-7, with a weak D call TRBD1 (7 bases). Trimming stripped 4 bases from V and 4 bases from J, with 14 bases between. CDR1 is LGHDT and CDR2 is YNNKEL in the germline V gene (reference sequence). The CDR3 loop spans 14 amino acids. CDR3 sequence (DNA): TGTGCCAGCAGCCCAGGGGGAGGTTCATACGAGCAGTACTTC. This gives the protein CASSPGGGSYEQYF.

This rearrangement joins TRBV5-6 to TRBJ1-2; D is perhaps TRBD1 (6 bases). The CDR3 is 12 residues long. V lost 5 bases to trimming and J lost 6 bases, with 11 bases between them. CDR1 is SGHDT and CDR2 is YYEEEE in the germline V gene. The CDR3 nucleotides are TGTGCCAGCAGGAGGACAGAGGATGGCTACACCTTC. It translates to CASRRTEDGYTF.

The chain couples TRBV3-1 (or the pseudogene TRBV3-2) to TRBJ2-3; 7 nucleotides align to TRBD2. V lost 0 bases to trimming and J lost 2 bases; unmatched junction nucleotides: 2. The CDR3 spans 15 residues. The germline CDR1 and CDR2 sequences are LGHDT and YNNKEL (reference sequence). The CDR3 protein is CASSQEGLITDTQYF. Here the CDR3 DNA reads TGTGCCAGCAGCCAAGAGGGACTAATCACAGATACGCAGTATTTT.

The CDR3 loop is CASSQIDRDDEKLFF. In DNA, the CDR3 is TGCGCCAGCAGCCAAATCGACAGGGACGACGAAAAACTGTTTTTT. The chain links TRBV4-3 to TRBJ1-4; 7 bases align to TRBD1. Germline-derived CDR1 and CDR2 are LGHNA and YSLEER. This CDR3 has 15 amino acids. The ends lost 2 bases at V and 8 bases at J; junction bases unmatched: 8.

The rearrangement joins TRBV7-2 to TRBJ2-5; no clear D. The CDR3 is 14 amino acids. V lost 5 bases, J lost 2 bases, and 12 bases lay in between. The germline CDR1 and CDR2 sequences are SGHTA and FQGNSA. The DNA of the CDR3 is TGTGCCAGCAGCCCGACCGGAGTACAAGAGACCCAGTACTTC. It encodes CASSPTGVQETQYF.

This clone was counted between two and nine times. The chain recombines TRBV11-3 with TRBJ2-7; D is possibly TRBD1 (5 bases). Between the trimmed V and J ends, which lost 3 bases and 4 bases, there was a span of 7 bases. The V gene's germline CDR1 is SGHNT and CDR2 YENEEA. This CDR3 comprises 12 residues. The CDR3 sequence: CASSFDSYEQYF. The CDR3 DNA follows: TGTGCCAGCAGCTTCGACAGTTACGAGCAGTACTTC. Together with reference TRBV11-3 and TRBJ2-7, the CDR3 gives the full variable domain: EAGVVQSPRYKIIEKKQPVAFWCNPISGHNTLYWYLQNLGQGPELLIRYENEEAVDDSQLPKDRFSAERLKGVDSTLKIQPAELGDSAVYLCASSFDSYEQYFGPGTRLTVT.

The chain carries TRBV11-3 and TRBJ1-1; D is possibly TRBD1 (5 bases). Germline CDR1 and CDR2: SGHNT and YENEEA. Trimming pared 5 bases from V and 8 bases from J, leaving 15 bases between. The CDR3 has 13 residues. DNA for the CDR3: TGTGCCAGCAGCCCCGGGAGGGGCCCAGAAGCTTTCTTT. This sequence encodes CASSPGRGPEAFF. Full variable domain (rest looked up from reference TRBV11-3 and TRBJ1-1): EAGVVQSPRYKIIEKKQPVAFWCNPISGHNTLYWYLQNLGQGPELLIRYENEEAVDDSQLPKDRFSAERLKGVDSTLKIQPAELGDSAVYLCASSPGRGPEAFFGQGTRLTVV.